This passage covers 22 T cell receptor beta chains from one sample sequenced in a study of blood T cell repertoires in COVID-19. Produced via immunoSEQ multiplex PCR; TCRdb's table is partial and in-frame only. The sample holds about 87,000 clones, around four fifths seen once. Sequencing used peripheral blood. The receptors originated from a woman aged 60-70 years with acute or convalescent COVID-19.

The V and J genes are TRBV7-2 and TRBJ2-7; 8 bases line up with TRBD2. CDR3 length equals 15 residues. The germline V gene encodes CDR1 SGHTA and CDR2 FQGNSA. Trimming took 4 bases from V and 5 from J; bases not matched to a gene: 10. CDR3 in amino acids: CASSSSGLGSDEQYF. CDR3 DNA: TGTGCCAGCAGCTCCTCGGGACTAGGAAGCGACGAGCAGTACTTC.

The CDR3 protein is CASTSDWTQTSGRRTYNEQFF. The DNA for the CDR3 is TGCGCCAGCACCTCCGATTGGACCCAGACTAGCGGGAGGAGGACCTACAATGAGCAGTTCTTC. The chain uses TRBV23-1 and TRBJ2-1; 13 bases map to TRBD2. TRBV23-1 is recorded as an ORF, its role being uncertain. The CDR3 consists of 21 residues. V dropped 7 bases and J dropped 2; count of bases not matched to a gene: 20.

This clone came up a few times. The rearrangement links TRBV6-2 or TRBV6-3 to TRBJ1-5; D gene ambiguous. The CDR3 loop spans 14 amino acids. CDR1 and CDR2 (germline): MNHEY, SVGEGT. The V and J ends lost 0 bases and 14 bases respectively, with 17 bases between them. The CDR3 here is CASSYSGSASVEHF. In DNA, the CDR3 is TGTGCCAGCAGTTACTCAGGCAGCGCCTCGGTTGAGCATTTT.

This chain joins TRBV7-9 and TRBJ2-1, with 8 nucleotides matching TRBD2. The CDR3 runs 15 residues. Germline CDR1 and CDR2: SEHNR and FQNEAQ (reference sequence). V gave up 7 bases and J gave up 7 bases; unmatched junction bases: 12. The CDR3 bases are TGTGCCAGCACCGCGGGATTGATAGCGGGAAATGAGCAGTTCTTC. Its protein product is CASTAGLIAGNEQFF.

This clone was counted many times. The chain couples TRBV11-2 to TRBJ1-4, with a weak D call TRBD1 (6 bases). CDR1 is SGHAT, CDR2 FQNNGV, per germline. The V end was cut by 6 bases, the J end by 7 bases, with 24 bases between. The CDR3 totals 17 residues. CDR3 nucleotide sequence: TGTGCCAGCAGACCCACCCGGTCGAGGACAGTTGGTGAAAAACTGTTTTTT. Translation gives CASRPTRSRTVGEKLFF. Complete variable domain (other parts from reference TRBV11-2 and TRBJ1-4): EAGVAQSPRYKIIEKRQSVAFWCNPISGHATLYWYQQILGQGPKLLIQFQNNGVVDDSQLPKDRFSAERLKGVDSTLKIQPAKLEDSAVYLCASRPTRSRTVGEKLFFGSGTQLSVL.

This chain uses TRBV5-1 with TRBJ2-2; 7 bases are shared with TRBD2. This CDR3 is 15 amino acids long. Germline V gene sequence: CDR1 SGHRS, CDR2 YFSETQ. J was trimmed by 4 bases and V by 4 bases; bases with no gene match: 7. Here the CDR3 reads CASSIAGVGTGELFF. CDR3 DNA: TGCGCCAGCAGCATCGCGGGAGTGGGCACCGGGGAGCTGTTTTTT.

This chain joins TRBV7-3 and TRBJ2-1; 8 bases line up with TRBD1. Unmatched junction bases numbered 3, after V lost 5 bases and J lost 6 bases. Germline V gives CDR1 SGHTA, CDR2 FQGTGA. CDR3 length: 13 residues. CDR3 in amino acids: CASSTTGGNEQFF. CDR3 coding DNA: TGTGCCAGCAGCACCACAGGGGGCAATGAGCAGTTCTTC.

The chain has TRBV5-1 and TRBJ1-2; D is unclear. There are 14 residues in the CDR3. V was clipped by 2 bases and J by 8 bases, with 16 bases between them. Germline CDR1 and CDR2: SGHRS and YFSETQ. The DNA for the CDR3 is TGCGCCAGCAGCTTAGATCCCACGGTCGGGGGCTACACCTTC. Its translation: CASSLDPTVGGYTF.

This clone was recorded once. V is TRBV3-1 (or the pseudogene TRBV3-2) and J is TRBJ1-1, with 7 bases fitting TRBD1. There are 14 residues in the CDR3. Germline V CDR1 and CDR2: LGHDT, YNNKEL (reference sequence). After removal of 2 bases from V and 5 bases from J, the junction contained 5 bases not matched to a gene. The CDR3 reads CASSQSIRGTEAFF. CDR3 DNA: TGTGCCAGCAGCCAATCAATCAGGGGGACTGAAGCTTTCTTT.

The gene calls are TRBV10-2 and TRBJ2-1; TRBD2 matches 14 bases. Germline values: CDR1 WSHSY, CDR2 SAAADI. The length of the CDR3 is 17 residues. Trimming took 0 bases from V and 6 from J; bases not matched to a gene: 4. CDR3 DNA sequence: TGCGCCAGCAGTGAGTCGGGTGGGACTAGCGGGAGCAATGAGCAGTTCTTC. Encoded protein: CASSESGGTSGSNEQFF.

The chain recombines TRBV6-1 with TRBJ1-2; possibly TRBD1 for D (6 bases). The germline V gene encodes CDR1 MNHNS and CDR2 SASEGT. Trimming shortened V by 1 base and J by 4 bases, and 13 bases separated the two germline ends. This CDR3 spans 15 amino acids. The CDR3 coding sequence is TGTGCCAGCAGTGAAGGGCCAGGGGAAGGCTATGGCTACACCTTC. Its protein product is CASSEGPGEGYGYTF.

The chain recombines TRBV5-1 with TRBJ1-4, with TRBD1 matching 7 bases. The ends lost 2 bases at V and 8 bases at J; junction bases unmatched: 6. CDR1 is SGHRS, CDR2 YFSETQ, per germline. The CDR3 sequence is 14 residues long. CDR3 sequence reads: CASSFDRAGEKLFF. CDR3 DNA sequence: TGCGCCAGCAGCTTCGACAGGGCCGGAGAAAAACTGTTTTTT.

The J gene is TRBJ1-1, the V gene TRBV5-1; tentatively, D is TRBD1 (5 bases). V lost 1 base and J lost 8, with 15 bases in between. CDR1 and CDR2 from the germline V gene are SGHRS and YFSETQ. The CDR3 has 14 residues. In nucleotides, the CDR3 is TGCGCCAGCAGCTTGCTATCAGGCCAGGGCGAAGCTTTCTTT. Protein sequence: CASSLLSGQGEAFF.

This clone has just a few counts. This chain joins TRBV5-6 and TRBJ2-3; weak D call: TRBD2 (6 bases). Germline CDR1 and CDR2: SGHDT and YYEEEE. V was trimmed by 2 bases and J by 5 bases, leaving 15 bases between them. The CDR3 is 15 residues long. DNA for the CDR3: TGTGCCAGCAGCTTCTTGGGGACTGCAAAAGATACGCAGTATTTT. Protein: CASSFLGTAKDTQYF.

The chain joins TRBV19 to TRBJ2-7, with D possibly being TRBD1 (6 bases). Between the trimmed V and J ends, which lost 5 bases and 5 bases, there was a span of 10 bases. CDR3 size: 12 residues. Germline-derived CDR1 and CDR2 are LNHDA and SQIVND (reference sequence). CDR3 amino acids: CASSARGHEQYF. As DNA, the CDR3 is TGTGCCAGTAGTGCCAGGGGCCACGAGCAGTACTTC.

V usage is TRBV5-6 and J usage is TRBJ1-2; D gene uncertain. Germline values: CDR1 SGHDT, CDR2 YYEEEE. Trimming cost V 5 bases and J 4 bases, with 12 bases left between them. The CDR3 loop spans 13 amino acids. The CDR3 here is CASRFYGSYGYTF. The CDR3, as DNA: TGTGCCAGCAGATTTTATGGCAGCTATGGCTACACCTTC.

V and J are TRBV27 and TRBJ2-1; D unclear. V was shortened by 7 bases and J by 7 bases, with 20 bases between the two germline ends. The CDR3 consists of 15 residues. CDR1 is MNHEY and CDR2 is SMNVEV in the germline V gene (reference sequence). The CDR3: CASIGSRRGSNEQFF. For the CDR3, the DNA is TGTGCCAGCATAGGTTCTCGGCGCGGTTCGAATGAGCAGTTCTTC.

The chain uses TRBV6-5 and TRBJ1-5; maybe TRBD1 (5 bases). The CDR3 runs 14 residues. The V gene lost 7 bases and the J gene lost 6 bases, with 16 bases spanning the gap. Germline CDR1 reads MNHEY; CDR2 reads SVGAGI. In DNA form, the CDR3 reads TGTGCCAGCACCCAACGGGGGGTTGGTCAGCCCCAGCATTTT. The encoded protein is CASTQRGVGQPQHF.

V usage is TRBV10-3 and J usage is TRBJ2-1; 11 bases align to TRBD2. Germline CDR1 is ENHRY and CDR2 is SYGVKD. With V trimmed by 7 bases and J by 6 bases, 8 bases remained unmatched. There are 15 residues in the CDR3. CDR3 DNA: TGTGCCATCACCTTAACTAGCGGGAGTACCAATGAGCAGTTCTTC. The encoded protein is CAITLTSGSTNEQFF.

The chain recombines TRBV5-1 with TRBJ1-1, with 7 bases that match TRBD1. This CDR3 is built from 12 residues. V lost 4 bases to trimming and J lost 9 bases; unmatched junction nucleotides: 6. Germline V CDR1 and CDR2: SGHRS, YFSETQ. The CDR3 nucleotides are TGCGCCAGCAGCCGCGAACAGGGGAAAGCTTTCTTT. It is translated as CASSREQGKAFF.

V is TRBV27 and J is TRBJ2-3; the match to TRBD2 covers 10 bases. CDR1 and CDR2 from the germline V gene are MNHEY and SMNVEV (reference sequence). This CDR3 has 16 amino acids. The V gene end was trimmed by 4 bases and the J gene end by 2 bases; junction bases not matched to a gene: 6. CDR3 in amino acids: CASSSLSGGATDTQYF. The CDR3, as DNA: TGTGCCAGCAGTTCCCTAAGCGGGGGGGCCACAGATACGCAGTATTTT.

This chain links TRBV4-1 with TRBJ2-3, with D possibly TRBD1 on 5 matching bases. Germline CDR1 and CDR2: MGHRA and YSYEKL. The CDR3 loop spans 15 amino acids. The germline V and J ends were trimmed by 1 base and 2 bases, with 10 bases remaining between them. The CDR3 DNA reads TGCGCCAGCAGCCAAGTTGTCAGGGACACAGATACGCAGTATTTT. Translation: CASSQVVRDTDTQYF.